The present T cell receptor beta chain was sequenced within a study of cytomegalovirus exposure and HLA in healthy donors. Study context: Early released data comprised 80 million to 90 million unique TCRs from HLA-typed donors. General observations from the study: Because they were indistinguishable, some V segments, including TRBV6-2 and TRBV6-3, were excluded.

V dropped 4 bases and J dropped 2; count of bases not matched to a gene: 4. CDR3 length equals 15 residues. Germline CDR1 and CDR2: SEHNR and FQNEAQ (reference sequence). It was with 60 Vbeta and 13 Jbeta primers that the PCR ran. Sequenced by immunoSEQ multiplex PCR; TCRdb stores in-frame clones only, minus some. The sample has more than 85,000 clones, about an eighth seen once. This clone appeared a few times. What it binds is unknown. The sample taken for sequencing was PBMCs. V is TRBV7-9 and J is TRBJ1-5, with 8 bases matching TRBD1. The source is a middle-aged man in good health and CMV-seropositive. CDR3 loop: CASSSTGVGNQPQHF. The CDR3 DNA sequence: TGTGCCAGCAGCTCGACAGGGGTCGGCAATCAGCCCCAGCATTTT.